This T cell receptor beta chain is drawn from a study of CD4 T cells in lung cancer (dated by TCRdb to about 2019). Some background on the complete study: The study screened blood T cells of NSCLC patients for responses to candidate mutation-encoded neoepitopes and isolated neoantigen-specific CD4+ T-cell clones and TCRs. Aged 60 to 69 when blood was donated, the resected patients, most of whom were former smokers, had either lung adenocarcinoma or squamous cell carcinoma. Deep sequencing of TCRB was used to follow the frequency of neoantigen-specific clonotypes in tumor resections, non-adjacent lung and cultured T-cell products. Treatments received by the patients before blood donation included platinum chemotherapy, and some patients received nivolumab or pembrolizumab. What the work shows at the level of the full study, not this receptor alone: Some responses derived from blood might reflect in vitro priming of naive T cells or cross-reactivity instead of memory responses to the cancer.

Concerning this clone: Its antigen remains undetermined. Qualities for individual bases were not recorded, and no much larger clone is one base off.

The receptor library was made with the immunoSEQ multiplex PCR assay. DNA was isolated using Qiagen DNeasy or QIAamp micro DNA kits, and TCRB was sequenced using the Adaptive Biotechnology human TCRB sequencing kit. An Illumina MiSeq was used to sequence the TCRB libraries. In the paper's pipeline: The kit provider's software was used to analyze TCRB sequence data, and Fisher's exact test was applied to assess tumor enrichment of clonotype templates. This immuneACCESS table, as held by TCRdb, lists in-frame sequences with V and J called but not all clones. Of the missing ones, under half trace to an unresolved V gene in checked studies; the others have no known cause. The DNA was the basis for D and trimming; V, J and clone size are from that table. The sample yields over 1,000 clones; roughly 60% were counted once. The ten largest clones represent around 70% of the sample. The germline V gene sets CDR1 to MNHGY and CDR2 to SVAAGI. The CDR3 starts with the cysteine, ends with the phenylalanine, and has 13 residues. The entry retains the CDR3 DNA only, 39 bases that are in frame from base 1. Cut back by 5 bases and 4 bases, the V and J ends lie 11 bases apart.

Tumor-infiltrating lymphocyte cultures were grown from around 6-12 tumor fragments for approximately 35 days in high-dose IL2 (6,000 U/mL). The receptor was derived from a woman in her sixties with non-small cell lung cancer. Sequenced sample: cultured cells derived from lung. This chain joins TRBV6-9 to TRBJ1-2, with the identity of the D gene unclear. The encoded CDR3 is CASSEWSAYGYTF. The DNA sequence is as follows: TGTGCCAGCAGTGAATGGTCAGCCTATGGCTACACCTTC.